The sequence of this T cell receptor beta chain was determined in a study of blood T cell repertoires in COVID-19 (dated by TCRdb to the early 2020s). With regard to the full study: Samples covering the acute and convalescent phases of COVID-19 were provided by collaborators in the United States, Italy and Spain. The prospective study material was composed of cDNA or gDNA derived from T cells, B-cell-depleted T cells, or PBMCs. Deeply sampled blood TCRbeta repertoires from subjects exposed to, actively infected with, or recovered from COVID-19 were included in the dataset. The repertoires were made available in a free public database intended to serve as a resource for research on the immune response to SARS-CoV-2. The samples were drawn from two sources: the first 160 participants of the ongoing ImmuneRACE study, and approximately 1,300 subjects contributed by 6 global collaborators. Sample metadata almost always included a de-identified subject ID, COVID-19 status, age in years and sex. HLA class I and class II types, where available, came from metadata supplied by the sample provider rather than from assay-based typing.

With regard to this clone: Its antigen has not been determined. Base qualities are not at hand, and no much larger clone is one base apart.

The immunoSEQ Assay, a bias-controlled multiplex PCR, was used to amplify TCRbeta CDR3 regions from genomic DNA. Per the original workflow: The number of nucleated cells in each sample was estimated by amplification of reference gene primers within the assay. To quantify the absolute abundance of each unique TCRbeta CDR3 rearrangement, sequence reads were collapsed and filtered. For each sample, productive Simpson clonality was calculated as the square root of Simpson's diversity index across productive rearrangements. This immuneACCESS table, as held by TCRdb, lists in-frame sequences with V and J called but not all clones. Of the missing ones, under half trace to an unresolved V gene in checked studies; the others have no known cause. V and J calls and clone size are as listed in that table; D and trimming were resolved from the DNA. Here the sample has 98,000 or so clones; approximately 86% occur a single time. The ten largest make up roughly 13% of the sample.

Whole blood was collected in K2EDTA tubes by collaborating institutions according to the institutions' own protocols. Collaborator samples were shipped for TCRbeta analysis as frozen whole blood, isolated PBMCs, or DNA extracted from either sample type. What the work shows at the level of the full study, not this receptor alone: How much clinical and demographic metadata was included differed by source and by participant, and the metadata was provided uncurated.

The germline V gene gives CDR1 as SQVTM and CDR2 as ANQGSEA. V loses 6 bases of germline sequence and J loses 5 bases, and the interval between the two ends is 17 bases. The CDR3 numbers 13 residues from cysteine through phenylalanine. CDR3 DNA is the only sequence kept; it has 39 bases, read in frame from the first base. Specimen: peripheral blood. This receptor was identified in a woman aged 60-75 years in a cohort sampled during active or convalescent COVID-19. The V gene is TRBV29-1 and the J gene is TRBJ2-7, with TRBD1 tentatively as D gene (5 bases match). The CDR3 protein sequence reads: CSVRRGSRDEQYF. At the DNA level, the sequence is TGCAGCGTAAGAAGGGGAAGCAGGGACGAGCAGTACTTC.